This T cell receptor (beta chain) was recorded in a study of blood T cell repertoires in COVID-19 (dated by TCRdb to between 2020 and 2021). Concerning the study at large: Samples from collaborators originated in the United States, Italy and Spain and spanned both the acute and convalescent phases of COVID-19. The material from the prospective study consisted of cDNA or gDNA derived from T cells, B-cell-depleted T cells, or PBMCs. Deeply sampled blood TCRbeta repertoires from subjects exposed to, actively infected with, or recovered from COVID-19 were included in the dataset. A freely available public database, intended as a resource for researchers studying the immune response to SARS-CoV-2, is where the repertoires were released. Samples came from the ongoing ImmuneRACE study (first 160 participants) plus 1,254 subjects from 6 global collaborators. A de-identified subject ID, COVID-19 status, age in years and sex were almost always included in the sample metadata. Where available, HLA class I and class II types were obtained from metadata supplied by the sample provider rather than from assay-based typing.

TCRbeta CDR3 regions were amplified from genomic DNA by means of the immunoSEQ Assay, a bias-controlled multiplex PCR. The published analysis was carried out like this. Within the assay, amplification of reference gene primers was used to estimate how many nucleated cells each sample contained. Sequence reads were collapsed and filtered to measure the absolute abundance of every unique TCRbeta CDR3 rearrangement. For each sample, productive Simpson clonality was calculated by taking the square root of Simpson's diversity index across productive rearrangements. Here the immuneACCESS table is served through TCRdb, limited to in-frame sequences with V and J called. Missing clones are a known gap in these copies; in checked studies unresolved V genes cover under half, and the rest lacks a known reason. V and J calls and clone size are copied from that table; D and trimming were computed from the DNA. The sample table lists under 300,000 clones, approximately 85% of them with a count of one. The ten top clones hold roughly 0.8% of the sample.

Collaborating institutions collected whole blood in K2EDTA tubes following their own protocols. For TCRbeta analysis, collaborators shipped samples in one of three forms: frozen whole blood, isolated PBMCs, or DNA extracted from either of those sample types. V loses 6 bases at its end and J loses 3 bases; junction bases beyond the gene matches: 6. Measured from the cysteine to the phenylalanine, the CDR3 is 14 residues long. Only the CDR3 part of the read is kept: 42 bases, read in frame from the first base. From the germline V gene (reference sequence), CDR1 is MNHNY and CDR2 is SVGAGI. For this clone: Its cognate antigen has yet to be identified. The record has no base qualities; no much larger clone is one base away.

The paper as a whole reports these results and caveats: The quantity of clinical and demographic metadata differed by source and by participant and was supplied without curation.

Sample: peripheral blood. The TCR was taken from a young woman with acute or convalescent COVID-19. This chain joins TRBV6-6 to TRBJ2-7; TRBD1 fits 9 bases in the junction. The bases read TGTGCCAGCAGAACTCCGGGACAGGGCTACGAGCAGTACTTC. This codes for CASRTPGQGYEQYF.